These 14 T cell receptor beta chains were sequenced from one sample in a study of control samples from healthy donors and cancer patients. TCRdb's table, derived via immunoSEQ multiplex PCR, lists solely in-frame clones and lacks some. The sample shows approximately 100,000 clones, more than 70% of them seen only once. Sequencing used blood. The receptors come from a woman in her thirties or forties in good health.

As concerns this clone: The junction differs from germline at one of its ends, possibly a read error. The CDR3 loop is CASSPNRGRGAVF. The CDR3 nucleotides are TGTGCCAGCAGCCCAAACAGGGGCCGGGGAGCTGTTTTT. The genes are TRBV7-3 and TRBJ2-2, with 7 bases identical to TRBD1. Per germline, CDR1 SGHTA and CDR2 FQGTGA. CDR3 length: 13 amino acids.

This clone was observed once. The rearrangement links TRBV7-3 to TRBJ2-3, with unresolved D. Deletions cut 5 bases from V and 9 bases from J, with 9 bases between. This CDR3 region has 11 residues. Germline CDR1 reads SGHTA; CDR2 reads FQGTGA. The CDR3 DNA follows: TGTGCCAGCAGCCCTTTGCGAACGCAGTATTTT. This encodes CASSPLRTQYF.

The rearrangement links TRBV7-9 to TRBJ1-1; possible D gene TRBD1, 6 bases. Germline lookup yields CDR1 SEHNR and CDR2 FQNEAQ (reference sequence). The CDR3 runs 15 residues. The V end was cut by 2 bases, the J end by 4 bases, with 14 bases between. The DNA of the CDR3 is TGTGCCAGCAGCTTAAACGGGGGGCGCCGCACTGAAGCTTTCTTT. Protein sequence: CASSLNGGRRTEAFF.

The chain recombines TRBV3-1 (or the pseudogene TRBV3-2) with TRBJ1-1, with 7 bases aligning to TRBD1. This CDR3 is built from 14 residues. Germline V lookup: CDR1 LGHDT, CDR2 YNNKEL (reference sequence). V shed 4 bases, J shed 6 bases, and the junction held 8 bases outside the gene matches. The CDR3: CASSPTGSNAEAFF. The CDR3 region has the DNA TGTGCCAGCAGCCCGACAGGGAGTAACGCTGAAGCTTTCTTT.

This clone appeared a few times. Other DNA sequences in this specimen translate into the identical CDR3. The V call is TRBV7-2, the J call TRBJ1-1, with unresolved D. There are 13 residues in the CDR3. Germline loops: CDR1 SGHTA, CDR2 FQGNSA. Trimming shortened V by 3 bases and J by 0 bases, and 5 bases separated the two germline ends. CDR3: CASSFSVNTEAFF. The CDR3, as DNA: TGTGCCAGCAGCTTCAGTGTGAACACTGAAGCTTTCTTT.

The J gene is TRBJ1-2, the V gene TRBV6-2 or TRBV6-3; 7 bases fit TRBD1. CDR3 length: 13 residues. The V segment lost 5 bases and the J segment 12 bases; nucleotides outside the gene matches: 12. Germline V gene lookup returns CDR1 MNHEY and CDR2 SVGEGT. Written as DNA, the CDR3 is TGTGCCAGCAGTCCGAACAGGGGTTCTGCCGACACCTTC. It codes for CASSPNRGSADTF.

Only one count was recorded for this clone. The chain uses TRBV7-2 and TRBJ1-3; D not resolved. CDR1 is SGHTA, CDR2 FQGNSA, per germline. Trimming took off 1 base at V and 0 bases at J, with 4 bases between the two ends. This CDR3 spans 14 amino acids. DNA of the CDR3: TGTGCCAGCAGCTTAGGATTCTCTGGAAACACCATATATTTT. It specifies CASSLGFSGNTIYF.

J is TRBJ2-7 and V is TRBV12-5; no reliable D call. The V end lost 7 bases, the J end lost 6 bases, and 13 bases lay between the germline ends. CDR1 and CDR2 (germline): LGHNT, FRNRAP. The CDR3 is made up of 12 amino acids. The CDR3 spells CASAKDVSEQYF. The DNA for the CDR3 is TGTGCTAGTGCCAAGGATGTCAGCGAGCAGTACTTC.

The chain combines TRBV5-1 with TRBJ2-2; D perhaps matches TRBD2 (7 bases). The CDR3 extends over 15 amino acids. Germline loops: CDR1 SGHRS, CDR2 YFSETQ. V lost 3 bases and J 2 bases, leaving 11 bases between the germline ends. The CDR3 reads CASSSRGGNTGELFF. In DNA, the CDR3 is TGCGCCAGCAGCTCGAGGGGGGGAAACACCGGGGAGCTGTTTTTT.

The V call is TRBV10-2, the J call TRBJ1-1, with D maybe TRBD1 (6 bases). V was trimmed by 7 bases and J by 4 bases, leaving 13 bases between them. This CDR3 has 13 amino acids. Germline-derived CDR1 and CDR2 are WSHSY and SAAADI. CDR3 protein: CASKQGRSTEAFF. CDR3 bases: TGCGCCAGCAAACAGGGCCGGAGCACTGAAGCTTTCTTT.

Concerning this clone: The sample contains more than one DNA sequence encoding this CDR3. The chain employs TRBV6-5 and TRBJ1-2; perhaps TRBD1 as D (6 bases). This CDR3 comprises 16 residues. Deletions cut 1 base from V and 8 bases from J, with 20 bases between. CDR1 MNHEY and CDR2 SVGAGI come from the germline V gene. The CDR3 coding sequence is TGTGCCAGCAGTTACTTAAGGGGGGGGCCAGGGTCGGGCTACACCTTC. It is translated as CASSYLRGGPGSGYTF.

V gene TRBV25-1 combines with J gene TRBJ1-6; the D is unclear. Germline CDR1 MGHDK, CDR2 SYGVNS. The V end lost 3 bases, the J end lost 5 bases, and 5 bases lay between the germline ends. CDR3 length: 13 amino acids. Here the CDR3 DNA reads TGTGCCAGCAGTGACCATAATAATTCACCCCTCCACTTT. The encoded protein is CASSDHNNSPLHF.

This clone was observed once. The chain links TRBV3-1 (or the pseudogene TRBV3-2) to TRBJ1-1; D might be TRBD1 (5 bases). V was pared by 2 bases and J by 3 bases, with 10 bases between. There are 14 residues in the CDR3. Per the germline V gene, CDR1 is LGHDT and CDR2 is YNNKEL (reference sequence). The CDR3 spells CASSQSGGDTEAFF. CDR3 sequence (DNA): TGTGCCAGCAGCCAATCTGGGGGGGACACTGAAGCTTTCTTT.

This clone was seen only once. The chain joins TRBV6-2 or TRBV6-3 to TRBJ2-5, with TRBD2 matching over 8 bases. The V gene end was trimmed by 6 bases and the J gene end by 5 bases; junction bases not matched to a gene: 5. Germline V lookup: CDR1 MNHEY, CDR2 SVGEGT. CDR3 length: 13 residues. CDR3 sequence (DNA): TGTGCCAGCAGCCGGGGGGGCGGGGAGACCCAGTACTTC. The encoded protein is CASSRGGGETQYF.